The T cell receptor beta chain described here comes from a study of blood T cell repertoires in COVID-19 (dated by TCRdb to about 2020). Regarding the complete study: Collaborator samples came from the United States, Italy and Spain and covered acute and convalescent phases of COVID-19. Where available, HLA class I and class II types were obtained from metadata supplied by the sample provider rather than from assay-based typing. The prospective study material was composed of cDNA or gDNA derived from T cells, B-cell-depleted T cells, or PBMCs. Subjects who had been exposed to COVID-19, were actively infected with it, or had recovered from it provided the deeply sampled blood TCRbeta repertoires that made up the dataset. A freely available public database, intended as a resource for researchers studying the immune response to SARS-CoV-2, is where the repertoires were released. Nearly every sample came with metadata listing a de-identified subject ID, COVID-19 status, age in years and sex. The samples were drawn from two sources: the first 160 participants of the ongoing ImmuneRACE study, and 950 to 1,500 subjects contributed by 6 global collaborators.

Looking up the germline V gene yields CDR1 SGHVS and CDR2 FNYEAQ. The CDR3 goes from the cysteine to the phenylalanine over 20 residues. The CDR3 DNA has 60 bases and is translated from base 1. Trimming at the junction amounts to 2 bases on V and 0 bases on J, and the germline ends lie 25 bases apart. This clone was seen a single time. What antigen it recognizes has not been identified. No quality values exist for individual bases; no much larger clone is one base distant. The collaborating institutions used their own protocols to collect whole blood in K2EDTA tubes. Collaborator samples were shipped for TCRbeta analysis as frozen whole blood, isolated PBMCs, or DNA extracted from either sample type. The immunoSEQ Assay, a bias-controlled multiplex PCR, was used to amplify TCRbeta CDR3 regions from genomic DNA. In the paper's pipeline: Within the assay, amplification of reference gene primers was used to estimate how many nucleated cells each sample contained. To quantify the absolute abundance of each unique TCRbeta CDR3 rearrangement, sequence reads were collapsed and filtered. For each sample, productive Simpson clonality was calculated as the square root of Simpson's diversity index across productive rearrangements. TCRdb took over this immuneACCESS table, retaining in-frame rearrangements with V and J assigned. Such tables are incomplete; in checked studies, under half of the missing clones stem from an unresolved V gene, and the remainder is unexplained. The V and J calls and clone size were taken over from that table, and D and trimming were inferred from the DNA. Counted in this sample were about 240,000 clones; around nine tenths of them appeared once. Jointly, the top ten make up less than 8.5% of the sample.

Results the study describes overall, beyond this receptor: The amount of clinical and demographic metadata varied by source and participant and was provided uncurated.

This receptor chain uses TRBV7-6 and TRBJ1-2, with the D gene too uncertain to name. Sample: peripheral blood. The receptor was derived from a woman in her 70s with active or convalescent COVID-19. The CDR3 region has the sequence CASSLRPLSGYASSNYGYTF. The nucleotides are TGTGCCAGCAGCTTAAGACCCCTCTCGGGATACGCCTCCTCTAACTATGGCTACACCTTC.